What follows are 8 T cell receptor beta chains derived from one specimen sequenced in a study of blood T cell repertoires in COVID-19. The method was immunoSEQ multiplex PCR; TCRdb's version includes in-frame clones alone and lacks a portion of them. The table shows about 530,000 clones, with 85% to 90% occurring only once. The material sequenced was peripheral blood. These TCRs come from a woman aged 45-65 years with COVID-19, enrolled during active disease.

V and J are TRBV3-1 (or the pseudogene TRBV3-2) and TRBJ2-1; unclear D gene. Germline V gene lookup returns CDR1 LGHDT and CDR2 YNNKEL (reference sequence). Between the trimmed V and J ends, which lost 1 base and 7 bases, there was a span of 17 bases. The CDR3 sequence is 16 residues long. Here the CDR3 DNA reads TGTGCCAGCAGCCAAGTAGGAGCGACCCCATGGAATGAGCAGTTCTTC. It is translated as CASSQVGATPWNEQFF.

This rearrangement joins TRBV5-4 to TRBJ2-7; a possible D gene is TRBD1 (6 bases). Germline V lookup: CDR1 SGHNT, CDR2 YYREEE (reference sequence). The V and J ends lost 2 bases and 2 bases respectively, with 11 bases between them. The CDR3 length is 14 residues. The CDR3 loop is CASSFSQGPYEQYF. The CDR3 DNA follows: TGTGCCAGCAGCTTCAGCCAGGGGCCCTACGAGCAGTACTTC.

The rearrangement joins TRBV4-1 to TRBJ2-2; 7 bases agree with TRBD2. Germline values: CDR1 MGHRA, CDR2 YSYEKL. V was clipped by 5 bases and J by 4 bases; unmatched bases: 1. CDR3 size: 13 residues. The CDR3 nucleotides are TGCGCCAGCAGCTCGGGGGGCACCGGGGAGCTGTTTTTT. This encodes CASSSGGTGELFF.

CDR3 sequence (DNA): TGTGCCAGCAGCACCCCGGGACAGGGACCCTACGAGCAGTACTTC. Its protein is CASSTPGQGPYEQYF. The J gene is TRBJ2-7, the V gene TRBV3-1 (or the pseudogene TRBV3-2); 9 bases map to TRBD1. Germline V gene data show CDR1 as LGHDT and CDR2 as YNNKEL (reference sequence). The CDR3 covers 15 residues. The V gene end was trimmed by 5 bases and the J gene end by 2 bases; junction bases not matched to a gene: 7.

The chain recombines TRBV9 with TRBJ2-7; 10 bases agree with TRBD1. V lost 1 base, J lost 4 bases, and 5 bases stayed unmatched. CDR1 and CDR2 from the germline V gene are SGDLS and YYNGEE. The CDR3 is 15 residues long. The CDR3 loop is CASSVMDRGIYEQYF. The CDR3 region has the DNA TGTGCCAGCAGCGTAATGGACAGGGGGATTTACGAGCAGTACTTC.

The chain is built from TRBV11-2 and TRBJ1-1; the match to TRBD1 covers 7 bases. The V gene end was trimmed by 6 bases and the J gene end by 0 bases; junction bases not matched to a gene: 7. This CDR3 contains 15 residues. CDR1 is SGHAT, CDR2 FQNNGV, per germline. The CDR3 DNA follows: TGTGCCAGCAGGGGAACGACAGGGCTGAACACTGAAGCTTTCTTT. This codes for CASRGTTGLNTEAFF.

CDR3 residues: CASTYGGEQYF. For the CDR3, the DNA is TGTGCCAGCACCTACGGAGGCGAGCAGTACTTC. V gene TRBV28 combines with J gene TRBJ2-7; D might be TRBD2 (5 bases). Germline V gene sequence: CDR1 MDHEN, CDR2 SYDVKM. The CDR3 runs to 11 residues. The V end lost 7 bases, the J end lost 6 bases, and 10 bases lay between the germline ends.

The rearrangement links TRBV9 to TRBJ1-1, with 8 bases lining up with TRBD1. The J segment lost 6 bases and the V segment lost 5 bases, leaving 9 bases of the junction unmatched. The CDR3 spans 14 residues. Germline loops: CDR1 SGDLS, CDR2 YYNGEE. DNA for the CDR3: TGTGCCAGCAGTAGGACAGGGAAAACGGCTGAAGCTTTCTTT. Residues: CASSRTGKTAEAFF.